This is a list of T cell receptor beta chains from one sample in a study of CD8 T cells in ankylosing spondylitis. Each CDR3 protein is one row after TCRdb ran MiXCR on the 5' RACE reads. The table includes 100,000 to 150,000 distinct CDR3 sequences, roughly a sixth detected once. The sequenced sample consisted of blood, either unsorted or a sorted T cell fraction (not recorded which). The receptors shown here come from a male donor with ankylosing spondylitis. Both conserved end residues are part of each CDR3. D genes are given only for firm matches. Expanded clones get a size class; other rows say once, few or many, or leave the size out.

v_gene	abundance	j_gene	d_gene	CDR3nt	CDR3aa
TRBV5-1	few	TRBJ2-7	-	TGCGCCAGCAGCTTGGGGCTCGGGAATTCGGACGAGCAGTACTTC	CASSLGLGNSDEQYF
TRBV29-1	few	TRBJ1-4	-	TGCAGCGCCTCGGACGGTGCAACTAATGAAAAACTGTTTTTT	CSASDGATNEKLFF
TRBV28	few	TRBJ1-5	-	TGTGCCAGCAGTTTCTCGGCCAGGGGCAGCCAGCCCCAGCATTTT	CASSFSARGSQPQHF
TRBV14	-	TRBJ2-1	TRBD2	TGTGCCAGCAGCCAAGAAATCGGCGGGGGGGGCAATGAGCAGTTCTTC	CASSQEIGGGGNEQFF
TRBV20-1	-	TRBJ2-7	-	TGCAGTGCTAGAGATCGAGAGGGAGATGTCAGGGAGCAGTACTTC	CSARDREGDVREQYF
TRBV5-1	-	TRBJ2-1	-	TGCGCCAGCAGCTTGGGGGGCGGGCAGGAGCAGTTCTTC	CASSLGGGQEQFF
TRBV29-1	-	TRBJ2-7	-	TGCAGCGTTGAGCTGGCCGGGAGCCCCGGCTACGAGCAGTACTTC	CSVELAGSPGYEQYF
TRBV29-1	-	TRBJ2-7	TRBD1	TGCAGCGTTGAAGATCAGGGGACAGAAGACTACGAGCAGTACTTC	CSVEDQGTEDYEQYF
TRBV27	-	TRBJ2-7	-	TGTGCCAGCGCGCGGGGGCCCTACGAGCAGTACTTC	CASARGPYEQYF
TRBV4-1	-	TRBJ2-1	-	TGCGCCAGCAGCCCATACAGGGAGGTGGATGAGCAGTTCTTC	CASSPYREVDEQFF
TRBV3-1	-	TRBJ2-1	-	TGTGCCAGCAGCACTGGACAGAGCTCCTACAATGAGCAGTTCTTC	CASSTGQSSYNEQFF
TRBV7-2	many	TRBJ2-7	TRBD2	TGCGCCAGCAGCTTGGCGGGGGGCTACGAGCAGTACTTC	CASSLAGGYEQYF
TRBV2	once	TRBJ2-1	-	TGTGCCAGCAGTGTTCGAGCGGACAGGAGGGACTACAATGAGCAGTTCTTC	CASSVRADRRDYNEQFF
TRBV27	few	TRBJ2-7	-	TGTGCCAGCAGTTTATCTCCCCCGTTGGAGGGGGCCTACGAGCAGTACTTC	CASSLSPPLEGAYEQYF
TRBV6-2/TRBV6-3	-	TRBJ2-5	TRBD2	TGTGCCAGCAGTGCGACTAGCGGTCTACAAGAGACCCAGTACTTC	CASSATSGLQETQYF
TRBV4-3	-	TRBJ2-7	-	TGCGCCAGCAGCCAAGAAGTCGGGGGTCTAGGCTCCTACGAGCAGTACTTC	CASSQEVGGLGSYEQYF
TRBV28	few	TRBJ1-6	-	TGTGCCAGCCGGGGTCGTAATTCACCCCTCCACTTT	CASRGRNSPLHF
TRBV29-1	many	TRBJ2-7	-	TGCAGCGTTGACTCGGGCCAGGGCTACTACGAGCAGTACTTC	CSVDSGQGYYEQYF